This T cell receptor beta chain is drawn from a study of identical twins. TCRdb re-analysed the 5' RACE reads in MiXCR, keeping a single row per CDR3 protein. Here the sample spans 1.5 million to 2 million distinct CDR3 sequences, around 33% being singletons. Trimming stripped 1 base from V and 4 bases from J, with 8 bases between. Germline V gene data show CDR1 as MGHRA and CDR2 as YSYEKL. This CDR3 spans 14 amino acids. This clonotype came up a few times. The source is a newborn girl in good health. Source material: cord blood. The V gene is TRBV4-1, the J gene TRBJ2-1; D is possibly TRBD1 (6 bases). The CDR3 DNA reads TGCGCCAGCAGCCAAGTCACAGGGTACAATGAGCAGTTCTTC. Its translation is CASSQVTGYNEQFF.